This TCR beta chain was identified in a study of T cell responses to AZD1222 COVID-19 vaccine. The table came from immunoSEQ multiplex PCR; TCRdb's copy has only in-frame clones and leaves some out. This table has under 70,000 clones, around 92% appearing once. The junction had 9 bases not matched to a gene; V was cut back by 5 bases and J by 7 bases. This CDR3 has 14 amino acids. Germline-derived CDR1 and CDR2 are SGHNT and YENEEA. This material consisted of peripheral blood, taken 28 days after the second AZD1222 dose. This sequence originates from an adult who received the AZD1222 COVID-19 vaccine. The V call is TRBV11-3, the J call TRBJ1-2; 8 nucleotides agree with TRBD1. In nucleotides, the CDR3 is TGTGCCAGCAGCCACGGACAGGGCCGGGTTGGCTACACCTTC. Encoded protein: CASSHGQGRVGYTF. Variable domain in full (rest from reference TRBV11-3 and TRBJ1-2): EAGVVQSPRYKIIEKKQPVAFWCNPISGHNTLYWYLQNLGQGPELLIRYENEEAVDDSQLPKDRFSAERLKGVDSTLKIQPAELGDSAVYLCASSHGQGRVGYTFGSGTRLTVV.